One T cell receptor (beta chain) is described in this entry. The sample belongs to a study of T cell repertoires in ileal Crohn's disease. Across the whole study: Patients had a median roughly 8-year disease duration, and less than 40% were active smokers. All patients had surgery for stricturing (about 60%) or penetrating (around 40%) disease.

Repertoires were generated with immunoSEQ multiplex PCR, while TCRdb's copy carries only in-frame clones and drops some. The sample has some 10,000 clones, around 76% seen once. J was trimmed by 8 bases and V by 6 bases; bases with no gene match: 1. The germline gives CDR1 SGHTA, CDR2 FQGNSA. This CDR3 is built from 14 residues. The TCR sequence derives from an adult with Crohn's disease. The V and J genes are TRBV7-2 and TRBJ2-1; TRBD2 matches 16 bases. Sequencing used ileal tissue. The CDR3 DNA is TGTGCCAGCAGGGGACTAGCGGGGGGGCATGAGCAGTTCTTC. Protein product: CASRGLAGGHEQFF.